What follows describes a single T cell receptor beta chain. The antigen remains undetermined. This sample stems from a study of PD-1 blockade in classical Hodgkin lymphoma. Study-level points and caveats: Before treatment, TCR diversity in newly diagnosed patients was reportedly lower than in healthy donors. Nothing has yet pinned down what causes the repertoire differences, possibly disease activity or prior therapy.

Each patient's relapse followed autologous stem cell transplantation, and brentuximab vedotin exposure varied. From thawed PBMCs, CD4+ T cells were purified using magnetic negative selection. Only in-frame clones appear in the TCRdb table, and some are missing; sequencing was by immunoSEQ multiplex PCR. Of about 12,000 clones in the sample, roughly 80% are singletons; the top ten hold around 1.5%. Trimming left V 3 bases short and J 4 bases short, with 15 bases between. The germline V gene encodes CDR1 MNHEY and CDR2 SVGAGI. The CDR3 covers 15 residues. Sequencing was performed on CD4+ T cells from blood, taken at baseline. The TCR originated in a human donor with classical Hodgkin lymphoma. The V gene is TRBV6-5, the J gene TRBJ1-1, with D possibly matching TRBD1 (5 bases). The CDR3 DNA sequence: TGTGCCAGCAGTTATCGGGGGGGAGTGGGCACTGAAGCTTTCTTT. Its translation is CASSYRGGVGTEAFF.